The clone carrying this TCR beta chain was observed many times. Its cognate antigen is unknown. The CDR3 has 14 amino acids. Germline V gene sequence: CDR1 SGDLS, CDR2 YYNGEE. The ends were cut back, 4 bases at V and 3 bases at J, with 13 bases in the middle. The unsorted libraries were produced from 2 million PBMCs held at -80 C. These data belong to a study of neurological immune-mediated disorders. Every sequencing run produced over 170 million TCR-beta sequences that came from 15-18 subjects. TCRdb recomputed calls from the 5' RACE reads with MiXCR, one row per CDR3 protein. This table has 84,000 or so distinct CDR3 sequences, approximately 10% appearing once. Study-level points and caveats: The highest TCR clonal expansion occurred in HTLV-1-associated myelopathy; multiple sclerosis fell below healthy controls.

The gene calls are TRBV9 and TRBJ2-5; no firm D call. This receptor was obtained from a man aged 35-49 years in good health. The sample taken for sequencing was PBMCs. CDR3: CASSPRDTKETQYF. The CDR3 bases are TGTGCCAGCAGCCCCCGAGACACCAAAGAGACCCAGTACTTC.